The sequence of this TCR beta chain was determined in a study of pediatric ulcerative colitis. Study-wide results and limits: In rectum, acute severe colitis had expanded clones and less diversity. Compared with controls, ulcerative colitis showed greater blood-rectum clone sharing.

Turning to this clone: Its target is unknown.

Trimming removed 4 bases from V and 4 bases from J; junction bases left unmatched: 3. CDR3 length equals 14 residues. The germline gives CDR1 KGHSH, CDR2 LQKENI. TCRdb's table, derived via immunoSEQ multiplex PCR, lists solely in-frame clones and lacks some. The table shows 45,000 to 75,000 clones, with over 70% occurring only once. V and J are TRBV18 and TRBJ2-7, with TRBD1 identical over 11 bases. The specimen was blood. The TCR sequence derives from a boy younger than 18 who was a control in a study of pediatric ulcerative colitis. The CDR3 is CASSLGQGAYEQYF. The CDR3 coding sequence is TGTGCCAGCTCACTTGGACAGGGGGCGTACGAGCAGTACTTC.